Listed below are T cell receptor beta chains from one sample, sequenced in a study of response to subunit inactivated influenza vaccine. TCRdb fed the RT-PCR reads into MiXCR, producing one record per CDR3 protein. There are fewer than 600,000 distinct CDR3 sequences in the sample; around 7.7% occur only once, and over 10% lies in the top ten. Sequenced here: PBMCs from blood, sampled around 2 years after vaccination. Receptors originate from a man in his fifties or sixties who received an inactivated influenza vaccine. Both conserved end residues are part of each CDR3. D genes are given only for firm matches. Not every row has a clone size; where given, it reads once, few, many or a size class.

CASRSQDRDYLSYEQYF | TGTGCCAGCAGATCTCAGGACAGGGACTACCTCTCCTACGAGCAGTACTTC | NA | TRBJ2-7 | few | TRBV28
CASSHSGDAYEQYF | TGCGCCAGCAGCCACTCAGGGGACGCCTACGAGCAGTACTTC | NA | TRBJ2-7 | NA | TRBV5-1
CASSPQGEAKNIQYF | TGTGCCAGCAGCCCTCAAGGCGAAGCCAAAAACATTCAGTACTTC | NA | TRBJ2-4 | NA | TRBV14
CSANPSGQGYEQYF | TGCAGTGCTAATCCCTCGGGACAGGGGTACGAGCAGTACTTC | TRBD1 | TRBJ2-7 | many | TRBV20-1
CASSERDSLEQYF | TGTGCCAGCAGTGAACGGGACAGTTTGGAGCAGTACTTC | TRBD1 | TRBJ2-7 | few | TRBV6-1
CASSLGPNYNEQFF | TGTGCCAGCAGCTTGGGCCCAAACTACAATGAGCAGTTCTTC | NA | TRBJ2-1 | NA | TRBV5-5
CACSKEAPFTYEQYF | TGTGCCTGCAGCAAAGAGGCCCCTTTTACCTACGAGCAGTACTTC | NA | TRBJ2-7 | NA | TRBV3-1
CATSEYYRETQYF | TGTGCCACCAGTGAATACTACAGGGAGACCCAGTACTTC | NA | TRBJ2-5 | NA | TRBV24-1
CSATGQPLSYNEQFF | TGCAGTGCTACAGGACAGCCCCTCTCCTACAATGAGCAGTTCTTC | NA | TRBJ2-1 | NA | TRBV20-1
CSGGGANTEAFF | TGCAGCGGGGGCGGGGCGAACACTGAAGCTTTCTTT | NA | TRBJ1-1 | NA | TRBV29-1
CAIRERTGPYEQYF | TGTGCCATCAGAGAGAGGACAGGGCCCTACGAGCAGTACTTC | TRBD1 | TRBJ2-7 | many | TRBV10-3
CASSRDIYEQYF | TGCGCCAGCAGTCGGGACATCTACGAGCAGTACTTC | NA | TRBJ2-7 | many | TRBV5-1
CASRLGGTSGRNEQFF | TGTGCCAGCAGACTAGGAGGGACTAGCGGCCGCAATGAGCAGTTCTTC | TRBD2 | TRBJ2-1 | few | TRBV7-2
CASSLAETSNYEQFF | TGTGCCAGCAGCTTAGCCGAGACTAGCAACTATGAGCAGTTCTTC | TRBD2 | TRBJ2-1 | few | TRBV7-9
CASSMLGLVEQYF | TGTGCCAGCAGCATGCTGGGACTAGTGGAGCAGTACTTC | TRBD2 | TRBJ2-7 | many | TRBV7-9
CASSNPSGTSGGGYEQYF | TGTGCCAGCAGCAACCCCTCCGGGACTAGCGGGGGGGGTTACGAGCAGTACTTC | TRBD2 | TRBJ2-7 | many | TRBV11-3
CASVRAGFANTGELFF | TGTGCCAGCGTCAGAGCGGGTTTCGCGAACACCGGGGAGCTGTTTTTT | NA | TRBJ2-2 | NA | TRBV12-3/TRBV12-4
CASSQGYQPQHF | TGTGCCAGCAGCCAGGGTTATCAGCCCCAGCATTTT | NA | TRBJ1-5 | many | TRBV14
CASSPRGQPSYEQYF | TGCGCCAGCAGCCCCAGGGGACAGCCATCCTACGAGCAGTACTTC | TRBD1 | TRBJ2-7 | NA | TRBV5-1
CASSQVLNTEAF | TGTGCCAGCAGCCAAGTGCTGAACACTGAAGCTTTT | NA | TRBJ1-1 | NA | TRBV4-2
CASSVQGPAGADTQYF | TGTGCCAGCAGCGTACAGGGACCAGCGGGCGCAGATACGCAGTATTTT | NA | TRBJ2-3 | NA | TRBV9
CASSQDPVRELAAGELFF | TGCGCCAGCAGCCAAGATCCAGTCCGCGAACTAGCGGCCGGGGAGCTGTTTTTT | TRBD2 | TRBJ2-2 | NA | TRBV4-3
CSATRQVGSYEQYF | TGCAGTGCCACGAGACAGGTCGGCTCCTACGAGCAGTACTTC | NA | TRBJ2-7 | NA | TRBV20-1
CSARAVGGGYTEAFF | TGCAGTGCTAGAGCCGTTGGGGGCGGGTACACTGAAGCTTTCTTT | NA | TRBJ1-1 | few | TRBV20-1
CASSAGQGISYEQYF | TGCGCCAGCAGCGCGGGACAGGGGATCTCCTACGAGCAGTACTTC | TRBD1 | TRBJ2-7 | few | TRBV5-1
CSVEETGLDYNEQFF | TGCAGCGTTGAAGAAACGGGACTCGATTACAATGAGCAGTTCTTC | NA | TRBJ2-1 | few | TRBV29-1
CASSGGNEQYF | TGCGCCAGCTCGGGGGGAAACGAGCAGTACTTC | TRBD2 | TRBJ2-7 | few | TRBV5-1
CASSRRARDPAF | TGTGCCAGCAGCCGACGCGCTCGGGACCCGGCCTTC | NA | TRBJ1-2 | many | TRBV12-3/TRBV12-4
CSASRGRNQPQHF | TGCAGTGCTAGTAGAGGGCGCAATCAGCCCCAGCATTTT | NA | TRBJ1-5 | many | TRBV20-1
CASSLGLAGNQETQYF | TGTGCCAGCAGCTTGGGACTAGCGGGCAACCAAGAGACCCAGTACTTC | TRBD2 | TRBJ2-5 | many | TRBV7-2
CASSYDTDTQYF | TGTGCCAGCAGTTACGACACAGATACGCAGTATTTT | NA | TRBJ2-3 | many | TRBV6-6
CASSFGVMGDTIYF | TGTGCCAGCAGCTTTGGGGTTATGGGGGACACCATATATTTT | NA | TRBJ1-3 | many | TRBV7-2
CASSESTASNEQFF | TGCGCCAGCAGTGAGTCGACGGCGAGTAATGAGCAGTTCTTC | NA | TRBJ2-1 | few | TRBV10-1
CASSPTGTSGAYEQYF | TGTGCCAGCAGCCCGACCGGGACTAGCGGGGCCTACGAGCAGTACTTC | TRBD2 | TRBJ2-7 | NA | TRBV14
CASSLRRGGIGELFF | TGTGCCAGCAGTTTACGGCGGGGAGGGATCGGGGAGCTGTTTTTT | TRBD2 | TRBJ2-2 | few | TRBV27
CASSSGWPPLHF | TGTGCCAGCAGCTCAGGATGGCCACCCCTCCACTTT | NA | TRBJ1-6 | NA | TRBV14
CAITRPGDYEQYF | TGTGCCATCACCCGCCCAGGGGACTACGAGCAGTACTTC | NA | TRBJ2-7 | NA | TRBV10-3
CASSQDQGSMSSYEQYF | TGCGCCAGCAGCCAAGATCAAGGGTCCATGAGCTCCTACGAGCAGTACTTC | NA | TRBJ2-7 | many | TRBV4-3
CASSKGGNGEQYF | TGTGCCAGCAGCAAGGGGGGGAATGGCGAGCAGTACTTC | NA | TRBJ2-7 | few | TRBV27
CAISEPGQESSYEQYF | TGTGCCATCAGTGAACCGGGACAGGAAAGCTCCTACGAGCAGTACTTC | TRBD1 | TRBJ2-7 | few | TRBV10-3
CSASRIIGQETQYF | TGCAGTGCTAGCCGGATAATAGGGCAAGAGACCCAGTACTTC | NA | TRBJ2-5 | NA | TRBV20-1
CASSQESRSPLHF | TGTGCCAGCAGCCAAGAATCCCGCTCACCCCTCCACTTT | NA | TRBJ1-6 | many | TRBV3-1
CASSSGTRGGYF | TGTGCCAGCAGTTCAGGGACGCGTGGCGGGTACTTC | NA | TRBJ2-7 | few | TRBV28
CASSKVKSGGAKNIQYF | TGTGCCAGCAGCAAAGTGAAGAGCGGGGGGGCCAAAAACATTCAGTACTTC | NA | TRBJ2-4 | NA | TRBV21-1
CAWSVRGTADF | TGTGCCTGGAGTGTACGTGGGACAGCGGACTTC | TRBD1 | TRBJ2-5 | NA | TRBV30
CASNHRTSGIGEQFF | TGTGCCAGCAACCATAGGACTAGCGGGATCGGGGAGCAGTTCTTC | TRBD2 | TRBJ2-1 | NA | TRBV3-1
CASSLRLRGPSYNEQFF | TGTGCCAGCAGCTTAAGGTTGCGCGGGCCATCCTACAATGAGCAGTTCTTC | NA | TRBJ2-1 | many | TRBV7-2
CASSPGLLSSPLHF | TGTGCCAGCAGTCCGGGACTCCTAAGTTCACCCCTCCACTTT | NA | TRBJ1-6 | NA | TRBV12-3/TRBV12-4
CASSIRARGTEAFF | TGTGCCAGCAGCATAAGGGCACGAGGCACTGAAGCTTTCTTT | NA | TRBJ1-1 | many | TRBV11-2
CSAPSDKQVTEEQYF | TGCAGTGCTCCGTCGGATAAACAGGTGACTGAAGAGCAGTACTTC | NA | TRBJ2-7 | many | TRBV20-1
CASSIDGPGLAGTTNNEQFF | TGTGCCAGTAGTATAGATGGGCCGGGACTAGCGGGGACCACTAACAATGAGCAGTTCTTC | TRBD2 | TRBJ2-1 | few | TRBV19
CASSLGLYLGRGANVLTF | TGTGCCAGCAGCTTAGGCCTCTATTTAGGGCGCGGGGCCAACGTCCTGACTTTC | NA | TRBJ2-6 | many | TRBV11-1
CAISESPGAPHYGYTF | TGTGCCATCAGTGAGTCTCCAGGGGCCCCCCACTATGGCTACACCTTC | NA | TRBJ1-2 | few | TRBV10-3
CASRGASGTNEQFF | TGTGCCAGCAGGGGGGCTAGCGGGACGAATGAGCAGTTCTTC | TRBD2 | TRBJ2-1 | NA | TRBV6-1
CASSLGVLAETDTQYF | TGTGCCAGCAGCTTAGGCGTCTTGGCGGAAACAGATACGCAGTATTTT | NA | TRBJ2-3 | NA | TRBV7-2